Below, 27 T cell receptor beta chains from the same sample are listed, as sequenced in a study of CD8 T cells in ankylosing spondylitis listed by TCRdb under 2017. The paper as a whole reports these results and caveats: Blood from ankylosing spondylitis patients appeared to be characterized by a TCR beta motif composed of about eight highly homologous amino acid variants.

Their antigen targets remain unknown. Libraries were constructed by 5' RACE. Sequencing took place on an Illumina HiSeq 2500. TCRdb handled the public reads itself, with Q25 trimming in fastp and clone calling in MiXCR, and kept productive beta chains. Entries are consolidated by CDR3 protein sequence, retaining the most common genes and DNA. For this sample the table gives more than 300,000 distinct CDR3 sequences, of which 7% to 9% were detected only once. Together, the top ten hold roughly 15% of the sample. Sequenced sample: blood, either unsorted or a sorted T cell fraction (not recorded which). The receptors stem from a male donor with ankylosing spondylitis.

CDR3 sequence reads: CSASAEGFLGTDTQYF. CDR3 nucleotides: TGCAGTGCTAGTGCTGAGGGGTTTCTCGGCACAGATACGCAGTATTTT. V is TRBV20-1 and J is TRBJ2-3, with D perhaps TRBD1 or TRBD2 (5 bases each). Germline-derived CDR1 and CDR2 are DFQATT and SNEGSKA (reference sequence). The V gene lost 3 bases and the J gene lost 1 base, with 17 bases spanning the gap. The CDR3 has 16 residues.

The genes are TRBV2 and TRBJ2-7; 10 bases match TRBD2. Germline V gives CDR1 SNHLY, CDR2 FYNNEI. V was clipped by 7 bases and J by 6 bases; unmatched bases: 12. The CDR3 is 15 residues long. This CDR3 reads CASTRTGTSDREQYF. The CDR3 nucleotides read TGTGCCAGCACCCGAACCGGGACTAGCGATCGCGAGCAGTACTTC.

The genes are TRBV29-1 and TRBJ2-1; 7 bases fit TRBD1. The CDR3 totals 14 residues. Trimming took 4 bases from V and 6 from J; bases not matched to a gene: 9. Germline loops: CDR1 SQVTM, CDR2 ANQGSEA. The CDR3 region is CSVAQTGVPNEQFF. For the CDR3, the DNA is TGCAGCGTTGCCCAAACAGGGGTACCCAATGAGCAGTTCTTC.

This clonotype was counted a few times. V usage is TRBV4-3 and J usage is TRBJ2-3, with D perhaps TRBD2 (5 bases). The V gene lost 0 bases and the J gene lost 0 bases, with 10 bases spanning the gap. The CDR3 is 16 amino acids. Per the germline V gene, CDR1 is LGHNA and CDR2 is YSLEER. CDR3: CASSQELRVSTDTQYF. The CDR3 DNA reads TGCGCCAGCAGCCAAGAACTGAGGGTGAGCACAGATACGCAGTATTTT.

The table lists this clonotype with many counts. The rearrangement links TRBV29-1 to TRBJ1-5, with D maybe TRBD1 (5 bases). CDR3 length: 14 residues. V lost 4 bases and J lost 4, with 14 bases in between. CDR1 is SQVTM, CDR2 ANQGSEA, per germline. The CDR3 spells CSVVVNGGNQPQHF. In DNA form, the CDR3 reads TGCAGCGTTGTAGTGAACGGGGGGAATCAGCCCCAGCATTTT.

This clonotype was recorded many times. The chain recombines TRBV5-1 with TRBJ1-1, with unresolved D. V lost 7 bases and J lost 0, with 13 bases in between. The CDR3 length is 14 residues. CDR1 is SGHRS and CDR2 is YFSETQ in the germline V gene. The DNA for the CDR3 is TGCGCCAGCCCCCAAGACACCTTGAACACTGAAGCTTTCTTT. Its protein is CASPQDTLNTEAFF.

The chain combines TRBV3-1 with TRBJ2-3, with D perhaps TRBD1 (6 bases). This CDR3 comprises 17 residues. Trimming left V 1 base short and J 1 base short, with 15 bases between. The V gene's germline CDR1 is LGHDT and CDR2 YNNKEL (reference sequence). CDR3 nucleotides: TGTGCCAGCAGCCAAGTTAAGGGGGTCCTCGGCACAGATACGCAGTATTTT. The encoded protein is CASSQVKGVLGTDTQYF.

The chain has TRBV6-1 and TRBJ1-3, with 9 bases that match TRBD1. V shed 5 bases, J shed 2 bases, and the junction held 7 bases outside the gene matches. The CDR3 spans 16 residues. CDR1 and CDR2 (germline): MNHNS, SASEGT. The CDR3 nucleotides read TGTGCCAGCAGTCAGACGCACAGGGGGCCTGGAAACACCATATATTTT. It codes for CASSQTHRGPGNTIYF.

This clonotype was counted at least ten times. This sequence joins TRBV2 and TRBJ2-1; a weak D match, TRBD2 (5 bases). The length of the CDR3 is 12 residues. The germline gives CDR1 SNHLY, CDR2 FYNNEI. Trimming took off 7 bases at V and 5 bases at J, with 9 bases between the two ends. The CDR3 is CASMTGNNEQFF. The CDR3 region has the DNA TGTGCCAGCATGACCGGGAACAATGAGCAGTTCTTC.

Many counts were recorded for this clonotype. The chain links TRBV18 to TRBJ2-7, with 8 nucleotides matching TRBD1. Germline assignment: CDR1 KGHSH and CDR2 LQKENI. This CDR3 region has 16 residues. Trimming cost V 2 bases and J 0 bases; bases outside gene matches: 6. The CDR3 DNA sequence: TGTGCCAGCTCACCAACCGCGGGACAGGACTCCTACGAGCAGTACTTC. As protein: CASSPTAGQDSYEQYF.

This clonotype has only a few counts. This sequence joins TRBV15 and TRBJ2-3; D possibly corresponds to TRBD2 (6 bases). Trimming pared 0 bases from V and 4 bases from J, leaving 11 bases between. The CDR3 is 15 amino acids. CDR1 and CDR2 (germline): LNHNV, YYDKDF (reference sequence). The CDR3 spells CATSRDKASADTQYF. The CDR3 DNA follows: TGTGCCACCAGCAGAGATAAGGCTAGCGCAGATACGCAGTATTTT.

This clonotype was picked up a small number of times. The chain uses TRBV28 and TRBJ1-5, with D uncertain. Germline values: CDR1 MDHEN, CDR2 SYDVKM. CDR3 size: 15 residues. V gave up 7 bases and J gave up 0 bases, with 13 bases separating them. CDR3 residues: CASNPRLYSNQPQHF. The DNA of the CDR3 is TGTGCCAGCAACCCGAGACTGTATAGCAATCAGCCCCAGCATTTT.

This clonotype was counted many times. This chain links TRBV5-1 with TRBJ2-1, with D tentatively TRBD2 (6 bases). Germline CDR1 is SGHRS and CDR2 is YFSETQ. V lost 3 bases to trimming and J lost 7 bases, with 17 bases between them. This CDR3 has 15 amino acids. The CDR3 coding sequence is TGCGCCAGCAGCTCCCAGTCGGGAGAGGGTAATGAGCAGTTCTTC. It yields the protein CASSSQSGEGNEQFF. The whole variable domain, remainder taken from reference TRBV5-1 and TRBJ2-1, is KAGVTQTPRYLIKTRGQQVTLSCSPISGHRSVSWYQQTPGQGLQFLFEYFSETQRNKGNFPGRFSGRQFSNSRSEMNVSTLELGDSALYLCASSSQSGEGNEQFFGPGTRLTVL.

The chain couples TRBV7-9 to TRBJ2-1, with 10 bases matching TRBD1. Trimming took 5 bases from V and 6 from J; bases not matched to a gene: 7. The germline CDR1 and CDR2 sequences are SEHNR and FQNEAQ (reference sequence). This CDR3 region has 15 residues. The CDR3 DNA follows: TGTGCCAGCAGCGTCAGACAGGGGGCTCTCAATGAGCAGTTCTTC. As protein: CASSVRQGALNEQFF.

The chain has TRBV20-1 and TRBJ2-7; tentatively, D is TRBD2 (6 bases). The V gene lost 1 base and the J gene lost 3 bases, with 7 bases spanning the gap. Per germline, CDR1 DFQATT and CDR2 SNEGSKA (reference sequence). This CDR3 spans 12 amino acids. The CDR3 region has the DNA TGCAGTGCTAGAGGACTAGGCTACGAGCAGTACTTC. This gives the protein CSARGLGYEQYF.

This clonotype was seen more than once but under ten times. The chain employs TRBV6-2 or TRBV6-3 and TRBJ2-7, with D possibly being TRBD2 (6 bases). CDR1 MNHEY and CDR2 SVGEGT come from the germline V gene. The CDR3 runs to 15 residues. Deletions cut 6 bases from V and 6 bases from J, with 21 bases between. CDR3 residues: CASRPSPGLFSEQYF. CDR3 DNA: TGTGCCAGCAGACCTTCTCCGGGACTGTTCTCCGAGCAGTACTTC.

The chain couples TRBV9 to TRBJ1-1; TRBD1 might be the D (5 bases). This CDR3 comprises 14 residues. Germline V gives CDR1 SGDLS, CDR2 YYNGEE. Trimming cost V 3 bases and J 6 bases, with 15 bases left between them. The chain's CDR3 is CASSAQEGISEAFF. The CDR3 DNA reads as TGTGCCAGCAGCGCCCAGGAGGGGATATCTGAAGCTTTCTTT.

This clonotype was observed many times. The chain recombines TRBV4-1 with TRBJ1-1; maybe TRBD1 (5 bases). CDR1 MGHRA and CDR2 YSYEKL come from the germline V gene. Trimming left V 1 base short and J 1 base short, with 13 bases between. The CDR3 length is 16 residues. The CDR3 nucleotides are TGCGCCAGCAGCCAAGCCCCCGGGACGGCGAACACTGAAGCTTTCTTT. This gives the protein CASSQAPGTANTEAFF.

Many counts were recorded for this clonotype. The chain combines TRBV28 with TRBJ2-1; D may be TRBD1 (6 bases). The length of the CDR3 is 13 residues. V gave up 8 bases and J gave up 8 bases, with 16 bases separating them. Germline CDR1 and CDR2: MDHEN and SYDVKM. CDR3 in amino acids: CASRSGTLDEQFF. DNA of the CDR3: TGTGCCAGCCGTTCTGGGACATTGGATGAGCAGTTCTTC.

This clonotype was detected only a few times. J is TRBJ1-1 and V is TRBV5-4; D uncertain. Germline V gene data show CDR1 as SGHNT and CDR2 as YYREEE (reference sequence). The CDR3 consists of 13 residues. V was trimmed by 5 bases and J by 4 bases, leaving 12 bases between them. The CDR3, as DNA: TGTGCCAGCAGTGAGGGCTTGAGCACTGAAGCTTTCTTT. Translating gives CASSEGLSTEAFF.

There are many counts of this clonotype. The rearrangement uses TRBV5-1 and TRBJ1-3; D gene ambiguous. CDR3 length equals 14 residues. Trimming stripped 1 base from V and 0 bases from J, with 5 bases between. Germline values: CDR1 SGHRS, CDR2 YFSETQ. In DNA form, the CDR3 reads TGCGCCAGCAGCTTGACTAGCTCTGGAAACACCATATATTTT. Its translation is CASSLTSSGNTIYF. Together with reference TRBV5-1 and TRBJ1-3, the CDR3 gives the full variable domain: KAGVTQTPRYLIKTRGQQVTLSCSPISGHRSVSWYQQTPGQGLQFLFEYFSETQRNKGNFPGRFSGRQFSNSRSEMNVSTLELGDSALYLCASSLTSSGNTIYFGEGSWLTVV.

Concerning this clonotype itself: Relative to the germline gene, one junction end is altered; a read error may explain this. This rearrangement joins TRBV12-3 or TRBV12-4 to TRBJ2-1; 11 nucleotides agree with TRBD2. This CDR3 has 19 residues. CDR3 bases: TGTACCAGCTCCCCCTTGATTAAACTAGCGGGGGTCTCCTACAATGAGCAGTTCTTC. Translation: CTSSPLIKLAGVSYNEQFF.

V is TRBV29-1 and J is TRBJ2-1, with 10 positions matching TRBD1. The CDR3 length is 12 residues. Germline loops: CDR1 SQVTM, CDR2 ANQGSEA. Trimming cost V 6 bases and J 8 bases; bases outside gene matches: 4. This CDR3 reads CSVGQGRDEQFF. DNA of the CDR3: TGCAGCGTGGGACAGGGGCGGGATGAGCAGTTCTTC.

The chain couples TRBV3-1 to TRBJ2-7, with D maybe TRBD2 (6 bases). Trimming took 2 bases from V and 3 from J, leaving 11 bases between them. The germline gives CDR1 LGHDT, CDR2 YNNKEL (reference sequence). The CDR3 is made up of 14 amino acids. Here the CDR3 reads CASSQLGGLYEQYF. The CDR3 DNA reads TGTGCCAGCAGCCAATTAGGAGGGCTCTACGAGCAGTACTTC.

Many counts were recorded for this clonotype. The rearrangement joins TRBV29-1 to TRBJ2-7, with 12 nucleotides matching TRBD2. The CDR3 spans 13 residues. The V gene end was trimmed by 5 bases and the J gene end by 6 bases; junction bases not matched to a gene: 5. The germline CDR1 and CDR2 sequences are SQVTM and ANQGSEA. CDR3 protein: CSVRTSGTGEQYF. The DNA of the CDR3 is TGCAGCGTTAGGACTAGCGGGACGGGCGAGCAGTACTTC.

This clonotype has more than one count but fewer than ten. The genes are TRBV18 and TRBJ1-5; D perhaps matches TRBD1 (5 bases). The CDR3 contains 13 residues. V gave up 6 bases and J gave up 3 bases, with 9 bases separating them. Germline values: CDR1 KGHSH, CDR2 LQKENI. CDR3 protein: CASSPGNNQPQHF. Written as DNA, the CDR3 is TGTGCCAGCTCGCCAGGGAACAATCAGCCCCAGCATTTT.

Ten or more counts support this clonotype. The rearrangement joins TRBV29-1 to TRBJ1-2, with TRBD1 identical over 10 bases. CDR3 length: 14 amino acids. V lost 6 bases and J lost 3; bases outside the gene matches: 7. Germline assignment: CDR1 SQVTM and CDR2 ANQGSEA. This chain's CDR3 is CSVPGQGGDYGYTF. The CDR3 region has the DNA TGCAGCGTCCCAGGACAGGGGGGAGACTATGGCTACACCTTC.